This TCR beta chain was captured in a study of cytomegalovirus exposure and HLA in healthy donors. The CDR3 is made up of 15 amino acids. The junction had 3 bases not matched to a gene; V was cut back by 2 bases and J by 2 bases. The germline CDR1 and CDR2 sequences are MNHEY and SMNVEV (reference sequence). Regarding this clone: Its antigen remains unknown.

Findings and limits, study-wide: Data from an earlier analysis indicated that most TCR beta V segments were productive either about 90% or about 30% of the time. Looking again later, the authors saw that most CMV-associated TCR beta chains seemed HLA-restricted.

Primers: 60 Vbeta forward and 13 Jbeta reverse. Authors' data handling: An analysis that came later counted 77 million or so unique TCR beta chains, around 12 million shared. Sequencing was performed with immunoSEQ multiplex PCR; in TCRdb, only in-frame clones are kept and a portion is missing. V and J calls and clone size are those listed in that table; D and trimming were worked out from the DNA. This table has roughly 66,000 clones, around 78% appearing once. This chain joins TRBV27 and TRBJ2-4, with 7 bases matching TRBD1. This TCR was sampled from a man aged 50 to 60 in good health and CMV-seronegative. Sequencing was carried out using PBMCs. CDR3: CASSLLTGTKNIQYF. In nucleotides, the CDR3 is TGTGCCAGCAGTTTACTGACAGGGACCAAAAACATTCAGTACTTC.